The subject of this entry is one T cell receptor beta chain. Its target is unknown. The data belong to a study of T cells in narcolepsy. The wider study: Patients with NT1 or NT2 and healthy control donors were enrolled. Study findings and constraints: In some patient and control memory CD4+ samples, autoreactive clones were absent. Comparing one patient's CSF and blood CD4+ clonotypes highlighted HCRT- and TRIB2-specific autoreactive clonotypes. Blood of same and different patients, but not healthy controls, reportedly held recurring autoreactive clonotypes.

The data were produced by immunoSEQ multiplex PCR, yet TCRdb's version contains in-frame clones alone and is incomplete. The sample lists 25,000 to 35,000 clones, over 80% occurring once. Germline V gene lookup returns CDR1 LNHDA and CDR2 SQIVND (reference sequence). The CDR3 consists of 13 residues. V gave up 4 bases and J gave up 5 bases, with 11 bases separating them. This sequence was found in a human donor with narcolepsy. The sample taken for sequencing was CD45RA- memory CD4+ T cells from PBMCs. V usage is TRBV19 and J usage is TRBJ2-5; a possible D gene is TRBD2 (7 bases). The CDR3 sequence is CASSRGGLETQYF. DNA for the CDR3: TGTGCCAGTAGTAGGGGGGGCCTGGAGACCCAGTACTTC.